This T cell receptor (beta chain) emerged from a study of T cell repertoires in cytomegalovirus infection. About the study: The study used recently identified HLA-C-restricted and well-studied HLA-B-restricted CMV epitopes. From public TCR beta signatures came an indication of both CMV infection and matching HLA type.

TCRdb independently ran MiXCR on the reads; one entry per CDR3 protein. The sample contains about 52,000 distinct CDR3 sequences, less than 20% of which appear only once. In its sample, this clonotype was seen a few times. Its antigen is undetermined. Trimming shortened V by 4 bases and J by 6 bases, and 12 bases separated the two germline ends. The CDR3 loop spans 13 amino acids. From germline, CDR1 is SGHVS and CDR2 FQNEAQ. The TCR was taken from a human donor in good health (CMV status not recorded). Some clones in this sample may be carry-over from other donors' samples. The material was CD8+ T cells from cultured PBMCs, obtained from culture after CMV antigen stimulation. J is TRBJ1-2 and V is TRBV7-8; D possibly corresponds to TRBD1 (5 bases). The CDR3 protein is CASSSQGADGYTF. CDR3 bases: TGTGCCAGCAGCTCCCAGGGCGCGGATGGCTACACCTTC.